This T cell receptor beta chain is from a study of blood T cell repertoires in COVID-19. In the authors' workflow: Amplification of reference gene primers provided the estimated nucleated cell counts. Data came from immunoSEQ multiplex PCR; TCRdb stores just in-frame clones and leaves some out. D and trimming were read from the DNA, whereas the V and J calls and clone size are those reported in that table. The data contain approximately 400,000 clones, about 87% of them singletons. This clone was seen a single time. The CDR3 is made up of 15 amino acids. Germline CDR1 MNHEY, CDR2 SVGAGI. V lost 0 bases and J lost 6; bases outside the gene matches: 0.

Sequences were obtained from PBMCs or T cells enriched from blood (not recorded which). The receptor was derived from a man aged 25-40 years who had recovered from COVID-19. The rearrangement uses TRBV6-5 and TRBJ1-5, with TRBD1 matching over 12 bases. CDR3 DNA: TGTGCCAGCAGTTACTCGGGACAGGGGGCTCAGCCCCAGCATTTT. Translation: CASSYSGQGAQPQHF.